One sample yielded the 20 T cell receptor beta chains listed below, sequenced in a study of cytomegalovirus exposure and HLA in healthy donors. The PCR employed 60 Vbeta primers together with 13 Jbeta primers. Assay: immunoSEQ multiplex PCR; the TCRdb copy retains only in-frame clones and omits some. The sample records more than 45,000 clones, 70% to 80% being singletons. Material: PBMCs. These receptors came from a woman aged 55-69 years in good health and CMV-seropositive.

This chain joins TRBV7-9 and TRBJ2-3, with 9 nucleotides matching TRBD1. Germline assignment: CDR1 SEHNR and CDR2 FQNEAQ (reference sequence). The CDR3 totals 13 residues. The CDR3 region has the DNA TGTTCCACTCCGGGACAGGGAACAGATACGCAGTATTTT. The encoded protein is CSTPGQGTDTQYF.

This clone turned up a few times. The chain is built from TRBV7-6 and TRBJ2-5, with TRBD1 identical over 7 bases. This CDR3 region has 17 residues. Losses at the gene ends were 5 bases for V and 2 bases for J; bases not matched to a gene: 14. CDR1 is SGHVS and CDR2 is FNYEAQ in the germline V gene. CDR3 protein: CASSTRSGTVKQETQYF. CDR3 coding DNA: TGTGCCAGCAGCACTCGATCCGGGACAGTAAAACAAGAGACCCAGTACTTC.

This clone was picked up a small number of times. The V and J genes are TRBV7-9 and TRBJ2-7; TRBD1 might be the D (6 bases). Germline-derived CDR1 and CDR2 are SEHNR and FQNEAQ (reference sequence). The CDR3 has 15 amino acids. Trimming stripped 5 bases from V and 3 bases from J, with 17 bases between. The CDR3 reads CASSAQQGFGYEQYF. CDR3 DNA sequence: TGTGCCAGCAGCGCACAACAGGGCTTCGGCTACGAGCAGTACTTC.

In regard to this clone: One end of the junction fails to match germline, which may point to a read error. This chain connects TRBV7-9 to TRBJ1-4; 10 bases map to TRBD1. Germline CDR1 and CDR2: SEHNR and FQNEAQ (reference sequence). CDR3 length: 18 residues. CDR3 amino acids: CSSSVGQGRGATNEKLFF. CDR3 bases: TGTTCCAGCAGCGTGGGACAGGGGAGGGGTGCAACTAATGAAAAACTGTTTTTT.

The V and J genes are TRBV29-1 and TRBJ2-2; TRBD1 agrees at 10 bases. Germline CDR1 is SQVTM and CDR2 is ANQGSEA. The CDR3 sequence is 17 residues long. The trim removed 0 bases at V and 5 bases at J, leaving 9 bases unmatched. This CDR3 is CSVEEPGTGVGTGELFF. The CDR3 bases are TGCAGCGTTGAAGAGCCTGGGACAGGGGTGGGGACCGGGGAGCTGTTTTTT.

The chain combines TRBV5-1 with TRBJ2-5; 13 bases fit TRBD2. The J segment lost 4 bases and the V segment lost 3 bases, leaving 6 bases of the junction unmatched. The V gene's germline CDR1 is SGHRS and CDR2 YFSETQ. The CDR3 length is 16 residues. This chain's CDR3 is CASSSGTSGAGETQYF. The CDR3 bases are TGCGCCAGCAGCTCTGGGACTAGCGGGGCGGGAGAGACCCAGTACTTC.

The chain combines TRBV30 with TRBJ2-3; D gene unclear. V shed 4 bases and J shed 4 bases, with 12 bases lying between them. The CDR3 consists of 13 residues. Germline lookup yields CDR1 GTSNPN and CDR2 SVGIG (reference sequence). The CDR3 nucleotides are TGTGCCTGGAAAACGGTCGGTGCAGATACGCAGTATTTT. Protein: CAWKTVGADTQYF. The whole variable domain, remainder taken from reference TRBV30 and TRBJ2-3, is SQTIHQWPATLVQPVGSPLSLECTVEGTSNPNLYWYRQAAGRGLQLLFYSVGIGQISSEVPQNLSASRPQDRQFILSSKKLLLSDSGFYLCAWKTVGADTQYFGPGTRLTVL.

The V gene is TRBV18, the J gene TRBJ1-5, with D unclear. There are 14 residues in the CDR3. Germline V gene data show CDR1 as KGHSH and CDR2 as LQKENI. V lost 7 bases, J lost 1 base, and 11 bases lay in between. The CDR3 nucleotides are TGTGCCAGCTTCACAGATGGGAGCAATCAGCCCCAGCATTTT. It is translated as CASFTDGSNQPQHF.

This clone came up a few times. V gene TRBV13 combines with J gene TRBJ2-3; TRBD2 aligns across 9 bases. J was trimmed by 4 bases and V by 5 bases; bases with no gene match: 13. The CDR3 length is 17 residues. In germline, CDR1 is PRHDT, CDR2 FYEKMQ (reference sequence). The CDR3 is CASSGRGAGGPADTQYF. The CDR3 region has the DNA TGTGCCAGCAGCGGGAGGGGGGCGGGGGGGCCGGCAGATACGCAGTATTTT.

The rearrangement links TRBV7-9 to TRBJ2-3, with 8 bases that match TRBD2. This CDR3 is built from 14 residues. Germline loops: CDR1 SEHNR, CDR2 FQNEAQ (reference sequence). V was clipped by 5 bases and J by 4 bases; unmatched bases: 5. The CDR3 coding sequence is TGTGCCAGCAGCCCCCGGGGGGGACCAGATACGCAGTATTTT. Its translation: CASSPRGGPDTQYF.

The J gene is TRBJ2-5, the V gene TRBV7-9; the D is unclear. CDR3 length: 13 amino acids. The V gene's germline CDR1 is SEHNR and CDR2 FQNEAQ (reference sequence). Trimming cost V 4 bases and J 7 bases, with 13 bases left between them. The CDR3 loop reads CASSSWPSVTQYF. The CDR3 nucleotides read TGTGCCAGCAGCTCATGGCCCTCCGTGACCCAGTACTTC. Together with reference TRBV7-9 and TRBJ2-5, the CDR3 gives the full variable domain: DTGVSQNPRHKITKRGQNVTFRCDPISEHNRLYWYRQTLGQGPEFLTYFQNEAQLEKSRLLSDRFSAERPKGSFSTLEIQRTEQGDSAMYLCASSSWPSVTQYFGPGTRLLVL.

The V and J genes are TRBV19 and TRBJ2-7; TRBD1 matches 10 bases. Germline CDR1 is LNHDA and CDR2 is SQIVND (reference sequence). The V gene end was trimmed by 5 bases and the J gene end by 4 bases; junction bases not matched to a gene: 5. This CDR3 has 14 amino acids. The CDR3 coding sequence is TGTGCCAGTAGTTCTCGGGACAGGGGTTACGAGCAGTACTTC. Protein product: CASSSRDRGYEQYF.

The V call is TRBV7-2, the J call TRBJ1-3; unclear D gene. The CDR3 totals 17 residues. In germline, CDR1 is SGHTA, CDR2 FQGNSA. V was shortened by 1 base and J by 2 bases, with 15 bases between the two germline ends. CDR3 nucleotide sequence: TGTGCCAGCAGCTTAGAATCTGGGCAGTGGGCTGGAAACACCATATATTTT. This codes for CASSLESGQWAGNTIYF. Filled out from reference TRBV7-2 and TRBJ1-3, the complete variable domain reads GAGVSQSPSNKVTEKGKDVELRCDPISGHTALYWYRQSLGQGLEFLIYFQGNSAPDKSGLPSDRFSAERTGGSVSTLTIQRTQQEDSAVYLCASSLESGQWAGNTIYFGEGSWLTVV.

This clone was counted a single time. The rearrangement links TRBV5-6 to TRBJ2-3, with 8 nucleotides matching TRBD2. The CDR3 loop spans 16 amino acids. Germline CDR1 and CDR2: SGHDT and YYEEEE. J was trimmed by 6 bases and V by 0 bases; bases with no gene match: 9. CDR3 residues: CASSLASGGRADTQYF. CDR3 DNA sequence: TGTGCCAGCAGCTTGGCCTCGGGGGGGCGGGCGGATACGCAGTATTTT.

This clone was picked up a small number of times. The V call is TRBV19, the J call TRBJ1-1; 7 nucleotides agree with TRBD1. J lost 5 bases, V lost 6 bases, and 6 bases had no gene match. The CDR3 loop spans 13 amino acids. CDR1 and CDR2 from the germline V gene are LNHDA and SQIVND (reference sequence). CDR3 nucleotides: TGTGCCAGTAGCCCGACAGGGTGGACTGAAGCTTTCTTT. Its protein product is CASSPTGWTEAFF. The full variable domain, in which reference TRBV19 and TRBJ1-1 provide the parts outside the CDR3, is DGGITQSPKYLFRKEGQNVTLSCEQNLNHDAMYWYRQDPGQGLRLIYYSQIVNDFQKGDIAEGYSVSREKKESFPLTVTSAQKNPTAFYLCASSPTGWTEAFFGQGTRLTVV.

V and J are TRBV6-5 and TRBJ1-6, with TRBD1 matching over 9 bases. V gave up 1 base and J gave up 7 bases; unmatched junction bases: 2. The CDR3 totals 15 residues. CDR1 and CDR2 (germline): MNHEY, SVGAGI. The CDR3 sequence: CASSYLDRGNSPLHF. CDR3 nucleotides: TGTGCCAGCAGTTACTTGGACAGGGGAAATTCACCCCTCCACTTT.

As regards this clone: A junction boundary mismatches the germline segment, possibly from a read error. V usage is TRBV7-9 and J usage is TRBJ1-3, with unresolved D. The CDR3 sequence is 16 residues long. Germline V gene lookup returns CDR1 SEHNR and CDR2 FQNEAQ (reference sequence). This chain's CDR3 is CSSSLAFSVGGNTIYF. The DNA for the CDR3 is TGTTCCAGCAGCTTAGCGTTCTCCGTCGGGGGAAACACCATATATTTT. The entire variable domain, with the rest obtained from reference TRBV7-9 and TRBJ1-3, is as follows: DTGVSQNPRHKITKRGQNVTFRCDPISEHNRLYWYRQTLGQGPEFLTYFQNEAQLEKSRLLSDRFSAERPKGSFSTLEIQRTEQGDSAMYLCSSSLAFSVGGNTIYFGEGSWLTVV.

CDR3: CASSADSFSGANVLTF. The CDR3 region has the DNA TGTGCCAGCAGTGCGGACAGCTTCTCTGGGGCCAACGTCCTGACTTTC. The chain employs TRBV6-4 and TRBJ2-6; the D gene is possibly TRBD1 (6 bases). The CDR3 runs to 16 residues. Deletions cut 4 bases from V and 0 bases from J, with 10 bases between. Germline CDR1 and CDR2: MRHNA and SNTAGT.

This clone was observed a single time. The chain is built from TRBV7-2 and TRBJ2-7; TRBD2 aligns across 8 bases. V was pared by 6 bases and J by 5 bases, with 9 bases of the junction left unmatched. The germline V gene has CDR1 SGHTA and CDR2 FQGNSA. The CDR3 is 14 residues long. The CDR3 region is CASRISGGANEQYF. CDR3 coding DNA: TGTGCCAGCAGAATATCGGGAGGGGCCAACGAGCAGTACTTC.

The V gene is TRBV6-4, the J gene TRBJ2-7; 9 bases line up with TRBD1. The ends lost 2 bases at V and 4 bases at J; junction bases unmatched: 3. Germline CDR1 MRHNA, CDR2 SNTAGT. This CDR3 is 14 amino acids long. The CDR3: CASSDPGQGYEQYF. In DNA form, the CDR3 reads TGTGCCAGCAGTGACCCGGGACAGGGTTACGAGCAGTACTTC.